This T cell receptor (beta chain) was recovered during a study of shared clonotypes between healthy human individuals. Nashville, Tennessee was home to all donors, who were Caucasian adults. The length of the CDR3 is 12 residues. Germline CDR1 is MDHEN and CDR2 is SYDVKM. V lost 8 bases to trimming and J lost 5 bases, with 12 bases between them. The method was immunoSEQ multiplex PCR; TCRdb's version includes in-frame clones alone and lacks a portion of them. The data hold more than 500,000 clones, with roughly 95% observed a single time. The chain links TRBV28 to TRBJ1-2; weak D call: TRBD1 (6 bases). Sequenced input: naive CD4+ T cells sorted from blood. Subset reported: CD45RA+ positively selected. The receptor was isolated from a woman aged 25 to 39 in good health. The CDR3 bases are TGTGCCAGCGAGATACAGGGTTATGGCTACACCTTC. Protein: CASEIQGYGYTF.